The 8 T cell receptor beta chains presented below share a single source sample, sequenced in a study of T cell responses to AZD1222 COVID-19 vaccine. The assay was immunoSEQ multiplex PCR, and TCRdb's table has in-frame clones only and misses some. The table shows approximately 130,000 clones, with 89% occurring only once. The sequencing here drew on peripheral blood, taken 28 days after the second AZD1222 dose. All receptors derive from an adult who received the AZD1222 COVID-19 vaccine.

The genes are TRBV7-2 and TRBJ2-2; D possibly uses TRBD1 or TRBD2 (5 bases each). V gave up 4 bases and J gave up 5 bases, with 17 bases separating them. Germline V gives CDR1 SGHTA, CDR2 FQGNSA. The CDR3 sequence is 16 residues long. This CDR3 reads CASSSRGPSTTGELFF. The CDR3 DNA follows: TGTGCCAGCAGCTCCCGGGGCCCCTCGACGACCGGGGAGCTGTTTTTT. The full variable domain, with the rest looked up from reference TRBV7-2 and TRBJ2-2, is GAGVSQSPSNKVTEKGKDVELRCDPISGHTALYWYRQSLGQGLEFLIYFQGNSAPDKSGLPSDRFSAERTGGSVSTLTIQRTQQEDSAVYLCASSSRGPSTTGELFFGEGSRLTVL.

V and J are TRBV5-1 and TRBJ1-2, with TRBD1 matching over 7 bases. Losses at the gene ends were 4 bases for V and 4 bases for J; bases not matched to a gene: 13. The CDR3 is 16 residues long. Looked up from germline, CDR1 is SGHRS and CDR2 is YFSETQ. CDR3 sequence: CASSPSPRDRFYGYTF. For the CDR3, the DNA is TGCGCCAGCAGCCCGAGTCCGCGGGACAGATTCTATGGCTACACCTTC.

This chain joins TRBV6-1 and TRBJ2-3; tentative D call: TRBD2 (5 bases). Trimming cost V 0 bases and J 4 bases, with 8 bases left between them. The V gene's germline CDR1 is MNHNS and CDR2 SASEGT. CDR3 length equals 14 residues. The DNA of the CDR3 is TGTGCCAGCAGTGAAGCGGGAGCCCCAGATACGCAGTATTTT. It specifies CASSEAGAPDTQYF.

Comment on this clone: Within the sample, other DNA sequences also encode this same CDR3. CDR3 region: CASSPGQGGTGELFF. Written as DNA, the CDR3 is TGCGCCAGCAGCCCGGGACAGGGGGGGACCGGGGAGCTGTTTTTT. The chain couples TRBV5-1 to TRBJ2-2, with 11 bases lining up with TRBD1. The length of the CDR3 is 15 residues. The ends lost 4 bases at V and 5 bases at J; junction bases unmatched: 4. CDR1 SGHRS and CDR2 YFSETQ come from the germline V gene.

The count of this clone is one. J is TRBJ1-2 and V is TRBV3-1 (or the pseudogene TRBV3-2); possibly TRBD1 for D (5 bases). The germline V gene encodes CDR1 LGHDT and CDR2 YNNKEL (reference sequence). The CDR3 loop spans 14 amino acids. V lost 0 bases and J lost 4, with 9 bases in between. This CDR3 reads CASSQDQQGYGYTF. CDR3 coding DNA: TGTGCCAGCAGCCAAGATCAGCAGGGCTATGGCTACACCTTC.

The V call is TRBV10-2, the J call TRBJ2-7; D is undetermined. The CDR3 contains 12 residues. Looked up from germline, CDR1 is WSHSY and CDR2 is SAAADI. V lost 8 bases, J lost 6 bases, and 14 bases lay in between. The chain's CDR3 is CASYRSRGEQYF. DNA for the CDR3: TGCGCCAGCTACCGCTCGAGAGGCGAGCAGTACTTC.

The chain joins TRBV29-1 to TRBJ1-2, with 8 bases identical to TRBD1. CDR3 length: 13 residues. V lost 7 bases to trimming and J lost 8 bases; unmatched junction nucleotides: 12. Germline V gene data show CDR1 as SQVTM and CDR2 as ANQGSEA. CDR3 in DNA: TGCAGCGCCAGCAGGGGGCCCAAGGAGGGCTACACCTTC. Its protein product is CSASRGPKEGYTF.

V usage is TRBV30 and J usage is TRBJ2-1, with D uncertain. CDR1 and CDR2 from the germline V gene are GTSNPN and SVGIG (reference sequence). Trimming left V 5 bases short and J 6 bases short, with 8 bases between. This CDR3 is built from 11 residues. The CDR3: CAWGEINEQFF. DNA for the CDR3: TGTGCCTGGGGTGAGATCAATGAGCAGTTCTTC.